The present T cell receptor beta chain was sequenced within a study of blood T cell repertoires in COVID-19. Across the study: Sources were T cells, B-cell-depleted T cells, or PBMCs; the material itself was cDNA or gDNA.

Repertoires were generated with immunoSEQ multiplex PCR, while TCRdb's copy carries only in-frame clones and drops some. The sample carries some 150,000 clones, about 92% recorded once. Germline CDR1 SGHRS, CDR2 YFSETQ. The CDR3 runs to 14 residues. V lost 4 bases to trimming and J lost 5 bases, with 13 bases between them. This receptor was taken from a human donor in a cohort sampled during active COVID-19. The V and J genes are TRBV5-1 and TRBJ1-5; D is uncertain. Sequencing was performed on peripheral blood. CDR3 in amino acids: CASSVDGDYQPQHF. CDR3 nucleotide sequence: TGCGCCAGCAGCGTGGACGGGGATTATCAGCCCCAGCATTTT.